A single T cell receptor (beta chain) is shown here with its context. Its antigen specificity is not known. Per-base quality was not reported, and no clone a single base away is much larger than it. The CDR3 regions of human TCRbeta chains were subjected to immunosequencing. As for the authors' bioinformatics: Repertoire TCRs were checked for matches against a reference library of SARS-CoV-2-specific TCRs that had been generated using the MIRA antigen-specificity platform. Breadth was defined as the fraction of unique TCRs that were SARS-CoV-2-associated, and depth was defined as the fraction of total T cells that were SARS-CoV-2-associated. Using the MIRA data, each spike-specific TCR was assigned both to the spike region to which the TCR was reactive and to a CD4 or CD8 class. Log10-transformed breadth and depth values were compared by one-way ANOVA with Sidak's multiple comparisons tests. TCRdb re-hosts the immuneACCESS table, in-frame sequences only. Its copies lack some clones; in the studies checked, an unresolved V gene accounts for under half of them, and the cause for the rest is not known. V, J and clone size are those of that table, while D and trimming were read from the DNA. A total of approximately 92,000 clones appear in this sample, more than 75% of them only once. The ten largest make up 10% to 13% of the sample.

The sample comes from a study of T cell responses to AZD1222 COVID-19 vaccine (dated by TCRdb to the early 2020s). With regard to the full study: AZD1222 recipients whose second dose came at about 4 weeks and those whose second dose came at about 12 weeks were combined into one group, since spike-specific TCR depth and breadth did not differ between the two schedules. A total of just over 230 trial participants underwent TCR sequencing, of whom some 210 received two doses of AZD1222 and some 26 received two doses of the MenACWY control vaccine. Enrollment into the trials was organized by age into subgroups of 18-55, 56-69 and 70-plus years, and those subgroups contained roughly 140, 27 and 60 TCR-sequenced participants, respectively.

Per the publication, the time point label means: baseline before first vaccination. The vaccinee samples were drawn from two UK trials, COV001 and COV002, one of which was a single-blind randomized controlled phase 2/3 trial testing AZD1222 (ChAdOx1 nCoV-19) in healthy adults. Trial participant PBMC samples were collected at day 0 and day 28 after the second dose for TCRbeta chain sequencing. Deletion took 4 bases off V and 1 base off J, with a span of 5 bases between the germline ends. Taken from the germline V gene, the CDR1 and CDR2 loops are KGHSH and LQKENI. From the cysteine through the phenylalanine, the CDR3 covers 13 amino acids. Here the CDR3 DNA is all that survives: 39 bases in frame from base 1. Points the paper makes about the study in general: A significant rise in spike-specific TCR breadth and depth was observed after two AZD1222 doses relative to day 0 and relative to MenACWY recipients. Epitopes outside the regions mutated in the B.1.351 and B.1.1.7 variants were reportedly recognized by nearly half of the unique spike-specific TCRs. In the small 56-69-year group, the increase in depth fell short of significance, most likely because of low power. Participants were mostly white British and included more females than males, and it was suggested by the authors that clonal diversity may have been underestimated. The whole spike protein was spanned by vaccine-associated CD4 TCRs, and dominant responses were seen in regions 160-218 and 743-854. Conclusions about previously exposed vaccinees are limited because only a handful of AZD1222 recipients were SARS-CoV-2 seropositive at baseline. Because no day 14 peak-response samples were available, the repertoires could be characterized only after the peak T cell response.

Here the sequenced sample was peripheral blood, taken on day 0 of AZD1222 vaccination. This clonotype was obtained from an adult in good health. The rearranged chain carries TRBV18 and TRBJ1-3; the D gene identity is not certain. The nucleotide sequence is given as TGTGCCAGCTCACAACTTTCTGGAAACACCATATATTTT. It translates as CASSQLSGNTIYF.